Each of the 27 T cell receptor beta chains below was sequenced from the same sample in a study of blood T cell repertoires in COVID-19. TCRdb's table, derived via immunoSEQ multiplex PCR, lists solely in-frame clones and lacks some. The sample contains tens of thousands of clones, about 80% of which appear only once. Source material: peripheral blood. The receptors come from a woman in her sixties with acute or convalescent COVID-19.

This clone was counted once. The chain links TRBV2 to TRBJ2-3; 13 bases align to TRBD2. The CDR3 is 14 amino acids. From germline, CDR1 is SNHLY and CDR2 FYNNEI. The CDR3 loop reads CATTSGGSTDTQYF. The CDR3 DNA follows: TGTGCAACGACTAGCGGGGGGAGCACAGATACGCAGTATTTT.

This sequence joins TRBV30 and TRBJ2-7, with 7 nucleotides matching TRBD2. The CDR3 has 12 amino acids. CDR1 and CDR2 (germline): GTSNPN, SVGIG (reference sequence). Germline trimming cut 8 bases from V and 4 bases from J; bases unmatched to any gene: 8. CDR3 nucleotides: TGTGCCGGACGGGGAGGGCAGTACGAGCAGTACTTC. It codes for CAGRGGQYEQYF.

This chain uses TRBV3-1 (or the pseudogene TRBV3-2) with TRBJ2-3; D may be TRBD2 (5 bases). V dropped 4 bases and J dropped 3 bases, with 8 bases sitting between them. The germline gives CDR1 LGHDT, CDR2 YNNKEL (reference sequence). The CDR3 is made up of 13 amino acids. In nucleotides, the CDR3 is TGTGCCAGCAGCCTAAGGGAGACAGATACGCAGTATTTT. This gives the protein CASSLRETDTQYF.

This chain uses TRBV6-1 with TRBJ2-2, with D perhaps matching TRBD2 (6 bases). From germline, CDR1 is MNHNS and CDR2 SASEGT. The ends were cut back, 3 bases at V and 1 base at J, with 9 bases in the middle. The CDR3 is 15 amino acids. CDR3 sequence reads: CASSEGGVNTGELFF. CDR3 nucleotides: TGTGCCAGCAGTGAGGGAGGAGTGAACACCGGGGAGCTGTTTTTT.

V is TRBV27 and J is TRBJ2-5, with D possibly being TRBD1 (6 bases). The CDR3 is made up of 16 amino acids. Deletions cut 1 base from V and 5 bases from J, with 17 bases between. Per the germline V gene, CDR1 is MNHEY and CDR2 is SMNVEV (reference sequence). In DNA, the CDR3 is TGTGCCAGCAGTTTATACGCACAGGGTGGGCGGGAGACCCAGTACTTC. Its protein is CASSLYAQGGRETQYF.

The V and J genes are TRBV4-2 and TRBJ1-1, with a possible D match to TRBD1 (5 bases). The CDR3 spans 13 residues. The germline V and J ends were trimmed by 4 bases and 5 bases, with 11 bases remaining between them. Per germline, CDR1 LGHNA and CDR2 YNFKEQ. CDR3 region: CASSPPGGTEAFF. The CDR3 DNA is TGTGCCAGCAGCCCTCCCGGGGGGACTGAAGCTTTCTTT.

The J gene is TRBJ2-1, the V gene TRBV19; 8 bases fit TRBD2. This CDR3 comprises 16 residues. J gave up 10 bases and V 0 bases, and 11 bases lay outside the gene matches. Germline V gives CDR1 LNHDA, CDR2 SQIVND (reference sequence). The CDR3 is CASSIDWRGDEREQFF. Here the CDR3 DNA reads TGTGCCAGTAGTATAGATTGGCGGGGGGACGAAAGAGAGCAGTTCTTC.

This rearrangement joins TRBV7-8 to TRBJ1-5; maybe TRBD1 (6 bases). Trimming removed 2 bases at V and 2 bases at J, with 10 bases between. The V gene's germline CDR1 is SGHVS and CDR2 FQNEAQ. The CDR3 spans 15 residues. CDR3 loop: CASSLRGGGNQPQHF. The CDR3 DNA sequence: TGTGCCAGCAGCTTAAGGGGGGGAGGCAATCAGCCCCAGCATTTT.

The chain recombines TRBV5-1 with TRBJ2-6, with D unresolved. V dropped 0 bases and J dropped 0 bases, with 4 bases sitting between them. Germline V gives CDR1 SGHRS, CDR2 YFSETQ. The CDR3 loop spans 15 amino acids. CDR3 sequence reads: CASSLGHSGANVLTF. The CDR3 DNA sequence: TGCGCCAGCAGCTTGGGACACTCTGGGGCCAACGTCCTGACTTTC. Together with reference TRBV5-1 and TRBJ2-6, the CDR3 gives the full variable domain: KAGVTQTPRYLIKTRGQQVTLSCSPISGHRSVSWYQQTPGQGLQFLFEYFSETQRNKGNFPGRFSGRQFSNSRSEMNVSTLELGDSALYLCASSLGHSGANVLTFGAGSRLTVL.

V usage is TRBV19 and J usage is TRBJ1-3; D unresolved. The germline gives CDR1 LNHDA, CDR2 SQIVND (reference sequence). V lost 2 bases to trimming and J lost 0 bases, with 5 bases between them. The CDR3 has 14 residues. The CDR3 is CASSISFSGNTIYF. The CDR3 region has the DNA TGTGCCAGTAGTATATCTTTCTCTGGAAACACCATATATTTT. The full variable domain, completed using reference TRBV19 and TRBJ1-3, is DGGITQSPKYLFRKEGQNVTLSCEQNLNHDAMYWYRQDPGQGLRLIYYSQIVNDFQKGDIAEGYSVSREKKESFPLTVTSAQKNPTAFYLCASSISFSGNTIYFGEGSWLTVV.

The V gene is TRBV12-3 or TRBV12-4, the J gene TRBJ2-7; 8 bases map to TRBD2. V trimming: 0 bases; J trimming: 11 bases; junction bases outside the gene matches: 3. The CDR3 loop spans 12 amino acids. The CDR3 region is CASSLASGEKYF. The CDR3 DNA reads TGTGCCAGCAGTTTAGCTAGCGGGGAGAAGTACTTC.

In this sample, this clone turned up a few times. The chain joins TRBV7-9 to TRBJ1-2, with TRBD1 as a possible D gene (5 bases). The CDR3 has 16 residues. V dropped 0 bases and J dropped 5 bases, with 16 bases sitting between them. The germline CDR1 and CDR2 sequences are SEHNR and FQNEAQ (reference sequence). The CDR3 DNA sequence: TGTGCCAGCAGCTTAGCGACGGCAGGGAGGAGGTATGGCTACACCTTC. Residues: CASSLATAGRRYGYTF.

CDR3 sequence reads: CASSVTDRVPSEQYF. The CDR3 DNA sequence: TGTGCCAGCAGCGTAACGGACAGGGTGCCCTCCGAGCAGTACTTC. The rearrangement uses TRBV9 and TRBJ2-7; 8 nucleotides align to TRBD1. Germline lookup yields CDR1 SGDLS and CDR2 YYNGEE. This CDR3 comprises 15 residues. The V gene end was trimmed by 1 base and the J gene end by 6 bases; junction bases not matched to a gene: 9.

This chain links TRBV30 with TRBJ2-3; TRBD2 matches 15 bases. With V trimmed by 4 bases and J by 3 bases, 5 bases remained unmatched. The CDR3 totals 16 residues. Germline assignment: CDR1 GTSNPN and CDR2 SVGIG (reference sequence). The CDR3, as DNA: TGTGCCTGGACCTCGGGACTAGCGGGGGGAACAGATACGCAGTATTTT. Protein sequence: CAWTSGLAGGTDTQYF. Full variable domain (outside the CDR3, taken from reference TRBV30 and TRBJ2-3): SQTIHQWPATLVQPVGSPLSLECTVEGTSNPNLYWYRQAAGRGLQLLFYSVGIGQISSEVPQNLSASRPQDRQFILSSKKLLLSDSGFYLCAWTSGLAGGTDTQYFGPGTRLTVL.

This clone was observed once. V is TRBV5-4 and J is TRBJ2-7; D remains ambiguous. The V end lost 3 bases, the J end lost 3 bases, and 7 bases lay between the germline ends. From germline, CDR1 is SGHNT and CDR2 YYREEE (reference sequence). This CDR3 spans 12 amino acids. This chain's CDR3 is CASSSNYYEQYF. DNA of the CDR3: TGTGCCAGCAGCTCTAATTACTACGAGCAGTACTTC.

This chain links TRBV24-1 with TRBJ1-5; 10 positions match TRBD1. The CDR3 loop spans 14 amino acids. Germline CDR1 reads KGHDR; CDR2 reads SFDVKD. Trimming took 5 bases from V and 4 from J; bases not matched to a gene: 1. The CDR3: CATSGQGANQPQHF. CDR3 coding DNA: TGTGCCACCAGTGGACAGGGGGCAAATCAGCCCCAGCATTTT.

V is TRBV9 and J is TRBJ1-1; TRBD1 is a possible D gene (5 bases). The CDR3 runs to 14 residues. Deletions cut 4 bases from V and 2 bases from J, with 12 bases between. Germline V gene sequence: CDR1 SGDLS, CDR2 YYNGEE. CDR3 sequence: CASSRGEFNTEAFF. CDR3 bases: TGTGCCAGCAGCCGGGGGGAGTTTAACACTGAAGCTTTCTTT.

V is TRBV5-1 and J is TRBJ1-6; 7 bases are shared with TRBD1. Germline trimming cut 3 bases from V and 8 bases from J; bases unmatched to any gene: 5. CDR3 size: 14 residues. In germline, CDR1 is SGHRS, CDR2 YFSETQ. The CDR3 DNA reads as TGCGCCAGCAGCTCGGGACAGACTCATTCACCCCTCCACTTT. The encoded protein is CASSSGQTHSPLHF. The whole variable domain, remainder taken from reference TRBV5-1 and TRBJ1-6, is KAGVTQTPRYLIKTRGQQVTLSCSPISGHRSVSWYQQTPGQGLQFLFEYFSETQRNKGNFPGRFSGRQFSNSRSEMNVSTLELGDSALYLCASSSGQTHSPLHFGNGTRLTVT.

The CDR3 loop reads CASSLGQGNYNEQFF. Written as DNA, the CDR3 is TGTGCCAGCAGCCTCGGACAGGGGAACTACAATGAGCAGTTCTTC. The V and J genes are TRBV7-3 and TRBJ2-1; 9 positions match TRBD1. J was trimmed by 3 bases and V by 5 bases; bases with no gene match: 5. The germline CDR1 and CDR2 sequences are SGHTA and FQGTGA. The CDR3 spans 15 residues.

The chain couples TRBV10-1 to TRBJ1-1; D perhaps matches TRBD1 (5 bases). V lost 3 bases and J 5 bases, leaving 10 bases between the germline ends. The V gene's germline CDR1 is WNHNN and CDR2 SYGVQD (reference sequence). This CDR3 has 13 residues. This chain's CDR3 is CASSDFSGTEAFF. As DNA, the CDR3 is TGCGCCAGCAGTGACTTTTCAGGGACTGAAGCTTTCTTT.

The chain is built from TRBV7-9 and TRBJ1-2; the match to TRBD1 covers 9 bases. Germline trimming cut 5 bases from V and 1 base from J; bases unmatched to any gene: 5. The CDR3 spans 15 residues. The germline CDR1 and CDR2 sequences are SEHNR and FQNEAQ (reference sequence). The CDR3 sequence is CASSVMTGGNYGYTF. Written as DNA, the CDR3 is TGTGCCAGCAGCGTTATGACAGGGGGTAACTATGGCTACACCTTC.

The genes are TRBV5-1 and TRBJ2-2; 8 bases map to TRBD1. The CDR3 has 15 residues. Trimming at V came to 3 bases and at J to 1 base, leaving 2 bases not matched to a gene. The germline gives CDR1 SGHRS, CDR2 YFSETQ. The CDR3 spells CASSSGGLNTGELFF. The CDR3 DNA sequence: TGCGCCAGCAGCTCAGGGGGCCTGAACACCGGGGAGCTGTTTTTT.

The chain employs TRBV29-1 and TRBJ2-3; 8 nucleotides match TRBD1. Germline CDR1 SQVTM, CDR2 ANQGSEA. The CDR3 has 15 amino acids. After removal of 7 bases from V and 0 bases from J, the junction contained 9 bases not matched to a gene. The CDR3 loop reads CSGSKGQGSTDTQYF. CDR3 bases: TGCAGCGGGAGCAAAGGACAGGGTAGCACAGATACGCAGTATTTT.

The V call is TRBV19, the J call TRBJ2-7, with D possibly being TRBD2 (6 bases). The length of the CDR3 is 15 residues. Deletions cut 1 base from V and 2 bases from J, with 12 bases between. Germline CDR1 reads LNHDA; CDR2 reads SQIVND (reference sequence). In DNA form, the CDR3 reads TGTGCCAGTAGTATAGTCGGCGGGGAACCCTACGAGCAGTACTTC. Amino acid sequence: CASSIVGGEPYEQYF.

The V and J genes are TRBV18 and TRBJ1-3; weak D call: TRBD1 (5 bases). V dropped 4 bases and J dropped 3 bases, with 10 bases sitting between them. This CDR3 is 14 amino acids long. The germline V gene encodes CDR1 KGHSH and CDR2 LQKENI. The chain's CDR3 is CASSQGRNGNTIYF. Here the CDR3 DNA reads TGTGCCAGCTCACAGGGGAGGAATGGAAACACCATATATTTT.

The chain is built from TRBV18 and TRBJ2-3, with D possibly TRBD1 on 6 matching bases. Looked up from germline, CDR1 is KGHSH and CDR2 is LQKENI. Trimming shortened V by 4 bases and J by 0 bases, and 8 bases separated the two germline ends. This CDR3 spans 14 amino acids. Here the CDR3 DNA reads TGTGCCAGCTCACGAGGACAGAGCACAGATACGCAGTATTTT. It encodes CASSRGQSTDTQYF.

This chain links TRBV5-4 with TRBJ2-3; TRBD2 matches at 12 bases. This CDR3 region has 17 residues. Germline V lookup: CDR1 SGHNT, CDR2 YYREEE (reference sequence). Germline trimming cut 7 bases from V and 1 base from J; bases unmatched to any gene: 10. The DNA of the CDR3 is TGTGCCAGCGGGCGGCCTAGCGGGGGGGCCGGCACAGATACGCAGTATTTT. Its translation is CASGRPSGGAGTDTQYF.